One and the same sample provided the 26 T cell receptor beta chains below, sequenced in a study of CD8+CD57+ T cells in acquired aplastic anemia. TCR beta VDJ combinations and CDR3 sequences were profiled from genomic DNA. One entry per CDR3 protein results from TCRdb running MiXCR on the reads. The sample carries 250,000 to 350,000 distinct CDR3 sequences, around 60% recorded once. The sample was sorted CD4+, CD8+, or CD8+CD57+ T cells (not recorded which) from PBMCs. Receptors were obtained from a human donor with severe aplastic anemia or a healthy control (not recorded which).

Note on this clonotype: A much more abundant neighbour one base away suggests this may be a read error. The gene calls are TRBV28 and TRBJ1-6; 8 bases fit TRBD1. Germline V lookup: CDR1 MDHEN, CDR2 SYDVKM. The CDR3 has 14 amino acids. V shed 5 bases, J shed 9 bases, and the junction held 6 bases outside the gene matches. The CDR3, as DNA: TGTGCCAGCAGTGGACAGGGAGCGGGTTCACCCCTCCACTTT. Its protein product is CASSGQGAGSPLHF.

With respect to this clonotype: A much larger clone is a single base away; this may be a read error. The J gene is TRBJ2-7, the V gene TRBV19; 9 bases are shared with TRBD1. The CDR3 length is 17 residues. CDR1 LNHDA and CDR2 SQIVND come from the germline V gene (reference sequence). The chain's CDR3 is CASSTKPPGQGIYGQYF. As DNA, the CDR3 is TGTGCCAGTAGTACCAAACCCCCGGGACAGGGTATCTACGGGCAGTACTTC.

On this clonotype: This may stem from a read error, because a much larger clone lies one nucleotide away. This CDR3 is missing its conserved last phenylalanine or tryptophan, likely due to a read error. The V and J genes are TRBV5-4 and TRBJ1-2, with 9 bases lining up with TRBD1. This CDR3 has 16 residues. The germline V gene encodes CDR1 SGHNT and CDR2 YYREEE (reference sequence). V shed 4 bases, J shed 4 bases, and the junction held 11 bases outside the gene matches. CDR3 DNA sequence: TGTGCCAGCAGCGCGGACAGGGGATCATTGGGCTATGGCTACACCTCC. Its protein is CASSADRGSLGYGYTS.

The genes are TRBV20-1 and TRBJ1-1; possible D gene TRBD1, 5 bases. The germline V and J ends were trimmed by 3 bases and 3 bases, with 11 bases remaining between them. CDR1 and CDR2 (germline): DFQATT, SNEGSKA (reference sequence). CDR3 size: 13 residues. CDR3 coding DNA: TGCAGTGCTAGGGGGGATACTGACACTGAAGCTTTCTTT. It codes for CSARGDTDTEAFF.

This chain links TRBV7-6 with TRBJ2-1; D is possibly TRBD2 (5 bases). Germline V gene data show CDR1 as SGHVS and CDR2 as FNYEAQ. V was clipped by 5 bases and J by 3 bases, with 8 bases between them. This CDR3 has 13 amino acids. The CDR3 bases are TGTGCCAGCAGCCCCCGGGACTACAATGAGCAGTTCTTC. It translates to CASSPRDYNEQFF.

J is TRBJ2-5 and V is TRBV7-3, with D possibly being TRBD2 (5 bases). V was pared by 4 bases and J by 6 bases, with 9 bases between. Germline V lookup: CDR1 SGHTA, CDR2 FQGTGA. This CDR3 contains 12 residues. The DNA for the CDR3 is TGTGCCAGCAGCTCGCCGGGAAAGACCCAGTACTTC. Its protein product is CASSSPGKTQYF.

In this sample, this clonotype turned up many times. The genes are TRBV7-2 and TRBJ2-4, with 10 bases identical to TRBD2. The CDR3 length is 17 residues. Germline CDR1 is SGHTA and CDR2 is FQGNSA. With 0 bases clipped from V and 8 bases from J, the junction kept 10 bases outside the gene matches. The chain's CDR3 is CASSLAGGRTSGHIQYF. In nucleotides, the CDR3 is TGTGCCAGCAGCTTAGCGGGGGGACGGACTAGCGGCCACATTCAGTACTTC.

This clonotype was seen repeatedly, ten times or more. This chain joins TRBV20-1 and TRBJ2-1; D gene uncertain. The V end was cut by 0 bases, the J end by 5 bases, with 8 bases between. The CDR3 length is 13 residues. Looked up from germline, CDR1 is DFQATT and CDR2 is SNEGSKA (reference sequence). CDR3 sequence: CSARDRRNNEQFF. For the CDR3, the DNA is TGCAGTGCTAGAGATAGAAGGAACAATGAGCAGTTCTTC.

This clonotype was seen only once. This sequence joins TRBV4-2 and TRBJ1-6; possibly TRBD1 for D (5 bases). CDR1 is LGHNA and CDR2 is YNFKEQ in the germline V gene. Deletions cut 4 bases from V and 7 bases from J, with 11 bases between. The CDR3 loop spans 14 amino acids. CDR3 region: CASSPSGDNSPLHF. DNA for the CDR3: TGTGCCAGCAGCCCGTCGGGGGACAATTCACCCCTCCACTTT.

CDR3 region: CASSSGGGAYNEQFF. For the CDR3, the DNA is TGCGCCAGCAGTAGCGGGGGGGGCGCCTACAATGAGCAGTTCTTC. The chain uses TRBV5-1 and TRBJ2-1, with 11 bases lining up with TRBD2. V was clipped by 5 bases and J by 2 bases; unmatched bases: 3. This CDR3 region has 15 residues. Germline loops: CDR1 SGHRS, CDR2 YFSETQ.

This rearrangement joins TRBV10-3 to TRBJ2-2; D gene unclear. The CDR3 consists of 12 residues. Germline loops: CDR1 ENHRY, CDR2 SYGVKD. V was cut by 5 bases and J by 7 bases, with 8 bases left in between. The CDR3 sequence: CAISLIGGELFF. The CDR3 DNA sequence: TGTGCCATCAGTTTAATCGGCGGGGAGCTGTTTTTT.

The chain joins TRBV5-1 to TRBJ2-3; no firm D call. Germline lookup yields CDR1 SGHRS and CDR2 YFSETQ. CDR3 length: 12 amino acids. Trimming removed 4 bases at V and 5 bases at J, with 8 bases between. CDR3: CASSQIGDTQYF. The CDR3, as DNA: TGCGCCAGCAGCCAGATCGGAGATACGCAGTATTTT.

The chain is built from TRBV7-9 and TRBJ1-2; 9 positions agree with TRBD1. In germline, CDR1 is SEHNR, CDR2 FQNEAQ (reference sequence). CDR3 length equals 15 residues. V gave up 3 bases and J gave up 6 bases; unmatched junction bases: 8. This CDR3 reads CASSLPGTGRDGYTF. CDR3 DNA: TGTGCCAGCAGCTTGCCCGGGACAGGGCGCGATGGCTACACCTTC.

The V call is TRBV11-3, the J call TRBJ2-3; D may be TRBD1 (6 bases). CDR1 and CDR2 (germline): SGHNT, YENEEA. V dropped 1 base and J dropped 0 bases, with 11 bases sitting between them. This CDR3 is built from 16 residues. CDR3 DNA: TGTGCCAGCAGCTTAGCTCAGGGGCGAAGCACAGATACGCAGTATTTT. This encodes CASSLAQGRSTDTQYF.

In this sample, this clonotype turned up many times. This rearrangement joins TRBV20-1 to TRBJ1-5; no reliable D call. This CDR3 is built from 14 residues. The V gene lost 1 base and the J gene lost 2 bases, with 9 bases spanning the gap. Germline CDR1 DFQATT, CDR2 SNEGSKA (reference sequence). The CDR3 reads CSARGVVGNQPQHF. The CDR3 DNA is TGCAGTGCTAGAGGGGTTGTTGGCAATCAGCCCCAGCATTTT.

The CDR3 reads CASSPQTGQINTEAFF. The CDR3 nucleotides read TGTGCCAGCAGTCCTCAAACTGGACAGATAAACACTGAAGCTTTCTTT. V is TRBV12-3 or TRBV12-4 and J is TRBJ1-1; the D gene is possibly TRBD1 (6 bases). V shed 5 bases and J shed 2 bases, with 18 bases lying between them. The CDR3 runs to 16 residues.

Many counts were recorded for this clonotype. One end of the junction varies from germline; a read error may be responsible. The chain has TRBV7-9 and TRBJ1-2; D unclear. CDR1 is SEHNR, CDR2 FQNEAQ, per germline (reference sequence). The CDR3 runs to 13 residues. CDR3 in DNA: TGTGCCAGCAGTTTAGGGCAGGACTATGGCTACACCTTC. Translating it yields CASSLGQDYGYTF. Based on the CDR3 plus reference TRBV7-9 and TRBJ1-2, the full variable domain is DTGVSQNPRHKITKRGQNVTFRCDPISEHNRLYWYRQTLGQGPEFLTYFQNEAQLEKSRLLSDRFSAERPKGSFSTLEIQRTEQGDSAMYLCASSLGQDYGYTFGSGTRLTVV.

There are many counts of this clonotype. This chain joins TRBV6-2 or TRBV6-3 and TRBJ2-7, with 7 bases lining up with TRBD2. Germline trimming cut 6 bases from V and 3 bases from J; bases unmatched to any gene: 5. The CDR3 spans 13 residues. Germline V gene lookup returns CDR1 MNHEY and CDR2 SVGEGT. The CDR3 protein is CASRAAGVYEQYF. In DNA form, the CDR3 reads TGTGCCAGCAGGGCGGCGGGGGTCTACGAGCAGTACTTC.

CDR3 DNA: TGTGCCAGTAGTATAGGGACCCTTCGCTCCTACGAGCAGTACTTC. Residues: CASSIGTLRSYEQYF. The V call is TRBV19, the J call TRBJ2-7, with D uncertain. Per germline, CDR1 LNHDA and CDR2 SQIVND (reference sequence). The CDR3 totals 15 residues. V was cut by 1 base and J by 0 bases, with 10 bases left in between.

The rearrangement joins TRBV12-3 or TRBV12-4 to TRBJ2-3; 7 nucleotides agree with TRBD2. V lost 3 bases and J lost 0; bases outside the gene matches: 3. The CDR3 length is 15 residues. Written as DNA, the CDR3 is TGTGCCAGCAGTTTGGGACTAATAAGCACAGATACGCAGTATTTT. Its protein is CASSLGLISTDTQYF.

This clonotype was seen many times. The rearrangement uses TRBV15 and TRBJ1-3; D unresolved. Germline CDR1 is LNHNV and CDR2 is YYDKDF (reference sequence). Trimming shortened V by 1 base and J by 4 bases, and 5 bases separated the two germline ends. The CDR3 has 13 amino acids. The CDR3 protein is CATSRGLGNTIYF. DNA for the CDR3: TGTGCCACCAGCAGAGGGCTCGGAAACACCATATATTTT. Looking up the rest from reference TRBV15 and TRBJ1-3 gives the full variable domain: DAMVIQNPRYQVTQFGKPVTLSCSQTLNHNVMYWYQQKSSQAPKLLFHYYDKDFNNEADTPDNFQSRRPNTSFCFLDIRSPGLGDTAMYLCATSRGLGNTIYFGEGSWLTVV.

This clonotype was found a few times. This chain connects TRBV24-1 to TRBJ2-5; D perhaps matches TRBD2 (7 bases). Trimming pared 3 bases from V and 4 bases from J, leaving 17 bases between. This CDR3 is 16 amino acids long. Germline V gene lookup returns CDR1 KGHDR and CDR2 SFDVKD. The CDR3 sequence: CATSDASGGGGETQYF. The CDR3 DNA reads as TGTGCCACCAGTGATGCTTCGGGGGGCGGGGGAGAGACCCAGTACTTC.

This clonotype came up many times. The rearrangement joins TRBV19 to TRBJ2-3; no clear D. Germline V gene sequence: CDR1 LNHDA, CDR2 SQIVND (reference sequence). This CDR3 has 13 residues. The V end was cut by 2 bases, the J end by 4 bases, with 7 bases between. In DNA, the CDR3 is TGTGCCAGTAGTATAATGAGGTCAGATACGCAGTATTTT. Translating it yields CASSIMRSDTQYF.

This clonotype was found a few times. The chain is built from TRBV24-1 and TRBJ1-5; no reliable D call. Germline CDR1 reads KGHDR; CDR2 reads SFDVKD. This CDR3 is 13 amino acids long. Trimming removed 3 bases at V and 10 bases at J, with 12 bases between. The CDR3 region has the DNA TGTGCCACCAGTGATCTGACCGGAGAACCCCAGCATTTT. Its protein product is CATSDLTGEPQHF.

Notes on this clonotype: An end of the junction does not agree with germline; a read error may underlie this. V and J are TRBV10-3 and TRBJ1-2; no definite D call. Germline V CDR1 and CDR2: ENHRY, SYGVKD. This CDR3 has 14 amino acids. The CDR3 DNA is TGTGCCACCAGTGAAAGAGACACCTACTATGGCTACACCTTC. Translated: CATSERDTYYGYTF.

Many counts were recorded for this clonotype. The chain carries TRBV7-3 and TRBJ2-5, with 14 bases fitting TRBD2. Per germline, CDR1 SGHTA and CDR2 FQGTGA. J gave up 4 bases and V 4 bases, and 2 bases lay outside the gene matches. The CDR3 has 15 residues. CDR3 protein: CASSSGLAGGETQYF. As DNA, the CDR3 is TGTGCCAGCAGCTCCGGACTAGCGGGGGGAGAGACCCAGTACTTC.